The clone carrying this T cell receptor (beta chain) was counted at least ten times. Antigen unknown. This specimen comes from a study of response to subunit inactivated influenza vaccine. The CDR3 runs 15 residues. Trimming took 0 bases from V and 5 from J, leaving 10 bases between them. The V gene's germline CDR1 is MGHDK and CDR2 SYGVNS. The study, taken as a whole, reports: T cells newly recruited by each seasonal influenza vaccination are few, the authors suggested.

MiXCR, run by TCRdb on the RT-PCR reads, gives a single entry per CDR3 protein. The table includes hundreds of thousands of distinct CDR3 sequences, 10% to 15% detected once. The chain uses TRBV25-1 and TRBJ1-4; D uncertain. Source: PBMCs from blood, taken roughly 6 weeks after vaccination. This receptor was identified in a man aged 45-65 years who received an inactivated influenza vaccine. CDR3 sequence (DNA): TGTGCCAGCAGTGAATATACCCGACGGAATGAAAAACTGTTTTTT. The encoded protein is CASSEYTRRNEKLFF.